Listed below are T cell receptor beta chains from one sample, sequenced in a study of Ad26.COV2.S vaccination and SARS-CoV-2 variants. Generated by immunoSEQ multiplex PCR, the TCRdb table keeps only in-frame clones and is missing some. The sample holds around 450,000 clones, roughly 90% seen once. The sample in question was peripheral blood, obtained in a trial of Ad26.COV2.S vaccine versus placebo. Receptor source: a person between 18 and 65 years old who received the Ad26.COV2.S COVID-19 vaccine or a placebo. The CDR3 runs from the conserved cysteine through the conserved F or W. The order of the fields is D gene, clone size, J gene, V gene, CDR3 DNA, CDR3 protein. D genes are given only for firm matches. Clone size is given for some rows only: seen once, a few or many times, or a class if the clone is expanded.

TRBD1,once,TRBJ1-1,TRBV11-2,TGTGCCAGCAGCTTAGTGATAGGGGGCGTCACTGAAGCTTTCTTT,CASSLVIGGVTEAFF
TRBD2,NA,TRBJ2-3,TRBV7-2,TGTGCCAGCAGCTTATCACTAGCGGGGGGTGGAACGCAGTATTTT,CASSLSLAGGGTQYF
TRBD1,NA,TRBJ1-5,TRBV28,TGTGCCAGCAGTTCTCCGGGACAGGGGATCAGGGGCAATCAGCCCCAGCATTTT,CASSSPGQGIRGNQPQHF
NA,NA,TRBJ2-3,TRBV19,TGTGCCAGTAGTATAGATGTAAAACTCACAGATACGCAGTATTTT,CASSIDVKLTDTQYF
NA,NA,TRBJ2-7,TRBV19,TGTGCCAGTAGTCTGAGGACAGTATCCTACGAGCAGTACTTC,CASSLRTVSYEQYF
NA,once,TRBJ2-5,TRBV5-1,TGCGCCAGCGTTTCTTCCGGACCGGAGACCCAGTACTTC,CASVSSGPETQYF
TRBD2,NA,TRBJ2-3,TRBV5-8,TGTGCCAGCAGCTTGGCTGTCCTAGCGGGGCACGATACGCAGTATTTT,CASSLAVLAGHDTQYF
NA,NA,TRBJ2-5,TRBV10-1,TGCGCCAGCAGTGAGGTGTCTGGCGGCCAAGAGACCCAGTACTTC,CASSEVSGGQETQYF
TRBD1,NA,TRBJ1-2,TRBV6-4,TGTGCCAGCAGTACCGGGACAGGGGCGGACTATGGCTACACCTTC,CASSTGTGADYGYTF
NA,NA,TRBJ2-5,TRBV6-6,TGTGCCAGCAGTTACTCGGCAGGGCCCCAAGAGACCCAGTACTTC,CASSYSAGPQETQYF
TRBD2,NA,TRBJ2-2,TRBV2,TGTGCCACGACTAGCGGGGCACCGAACACCGGGGAGCTGTTTTTT,CATTSGAPNTGELFF
NA,NA,TRBJ2-1,TRBV7-2,TGTGCCAGCAGCTTAGAAGGTATGGGCGACAATGAGCAGTTCTTC,CASSLEGMGDNEQFF
NA,NA,TRBJ2-5,TRBV2,TGTGCCACCAAAGTAGGGCTTCTGGAGACCCAGTACTTC,CATKVGLLETQYF
TRBD2,NA,TRBJ2-7,TRBV11-2,TGTGCCAGCAGCTTAGAGGGACTAGCAGCCAGTTACGAGCAGTACTTC,CASSLEGLAASYEQYF
NA,NA,TRBJ2-1,TRBV7-2,TGTGCCAGCAGCTTACTCTATGATGAGCAGTTCTTC,CASSLLYDEQFF
TRBD2,once,TRBJ2-2,TRBV6-1,TGTGCCAGCAGTGAATTGAGCGGGGGGGCCCACGGGGAGCTGTTTTTT,CASSELSGGAHGELFF
TRBD1,NA,TRBJ1-6,TRBV19,TGTGCCAGTAGTAACAGGGGGAGCCGCTCCTATAATTCACCCCTCCACTTT,CASSNRGSRSYNSPLHF
NA,NA,TRBJ2-7,TRBV18,TGTGCCAGCTCACCGGCGACAGGAGCCTTCTACGAGCAGTACTTC,CASSPATGAFYEQYF
NA,NA,TRBJ2-2,TRBV24-1,TGTGCCACCAGTGAGACACCGAACACCGGGGAGCTGTTTTTT,CATSETPNTGELFF
TRBD1,NA,TRBJ1-3,TRBV19,TGTGCCAGTAGCCCGGGACAGGTCCATTCTGGAAACACCATATATTTT,CASSPGQVHSGNTIYF
TRBD2,once,TRBJ2-3,TRBV7-6,TGTGCCAGCAGCCCCTTAGTAGCGGGTACAGATACGCAGTATTTT,CASSPLVAGTDTQYF